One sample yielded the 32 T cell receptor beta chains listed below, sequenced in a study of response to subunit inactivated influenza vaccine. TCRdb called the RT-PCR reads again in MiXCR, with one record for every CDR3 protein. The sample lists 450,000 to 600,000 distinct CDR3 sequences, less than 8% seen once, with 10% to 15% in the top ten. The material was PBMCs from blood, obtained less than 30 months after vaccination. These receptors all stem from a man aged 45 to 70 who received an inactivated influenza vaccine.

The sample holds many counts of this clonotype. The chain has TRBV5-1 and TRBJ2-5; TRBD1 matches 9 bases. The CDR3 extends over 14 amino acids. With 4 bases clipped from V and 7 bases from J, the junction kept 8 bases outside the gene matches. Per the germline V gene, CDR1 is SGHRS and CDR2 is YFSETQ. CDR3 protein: CASSRTGVDGTQYF. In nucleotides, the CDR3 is TGCGCCAGCAGCCGGACAGGGGTTGACGGGACCCAGTACTTC.

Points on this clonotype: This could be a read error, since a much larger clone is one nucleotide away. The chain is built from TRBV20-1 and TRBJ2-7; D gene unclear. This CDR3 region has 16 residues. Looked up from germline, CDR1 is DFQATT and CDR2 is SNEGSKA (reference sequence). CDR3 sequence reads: CSARGTSGPSYYEQSF. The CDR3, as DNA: TGCAGTGCTAGAGGGACCAGTGGGCCGAGTTACTACGAGCAGTCCTTC.

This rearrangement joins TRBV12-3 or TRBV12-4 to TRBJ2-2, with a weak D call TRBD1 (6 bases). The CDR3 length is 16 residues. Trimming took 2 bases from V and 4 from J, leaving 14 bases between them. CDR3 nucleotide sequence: TGTGCCAGCAGTTTATCAGGGGTCCCCCGCACCGGGGAGCTGTTTTTT. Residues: CASSLSGVPRTGELFF.

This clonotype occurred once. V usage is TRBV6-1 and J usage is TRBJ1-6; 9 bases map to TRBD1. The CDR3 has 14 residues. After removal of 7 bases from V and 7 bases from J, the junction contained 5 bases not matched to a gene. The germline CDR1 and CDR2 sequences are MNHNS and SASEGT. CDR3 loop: CASTGQGWNSPLHF. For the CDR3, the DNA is TGTGCCAGCACGGGACAGGGATGGAATTCACCCCTCCACTTT.

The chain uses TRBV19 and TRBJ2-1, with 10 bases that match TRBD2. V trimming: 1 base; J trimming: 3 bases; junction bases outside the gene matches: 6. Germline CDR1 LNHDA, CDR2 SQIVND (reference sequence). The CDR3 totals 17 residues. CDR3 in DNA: TGTGCCAGTAGTATAGTCGGCACTAGCGGGATCTACAATGAGCAGTTCTTC. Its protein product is CASSIVGTSGIYNEQFF. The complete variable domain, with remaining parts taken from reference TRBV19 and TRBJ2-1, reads DGGITQSPKYLFRKEGQNVTLSCEQNLNHDAMYWYRQDPGQGLRLIYYSQIVNDFQKGDIAEGYSVSREKKESFPLTVTSAQKNPTAFYLCASSIVGTSGIYNEQFFGPGTRLTVL.

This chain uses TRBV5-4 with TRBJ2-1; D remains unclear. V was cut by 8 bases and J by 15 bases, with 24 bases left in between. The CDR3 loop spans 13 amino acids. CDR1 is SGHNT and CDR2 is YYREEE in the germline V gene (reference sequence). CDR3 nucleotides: TGTGCCAGGGGCCCCCGTTTTCTCGGCGAGTTGTTCTTC. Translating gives CARGPRFLGELFF.

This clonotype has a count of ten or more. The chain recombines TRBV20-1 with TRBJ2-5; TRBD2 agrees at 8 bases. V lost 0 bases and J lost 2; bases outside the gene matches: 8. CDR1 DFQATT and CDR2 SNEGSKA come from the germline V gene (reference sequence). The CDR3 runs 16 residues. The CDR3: CSARDLAGGYQETQYF. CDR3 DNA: TGCAGTGCTAGAGATCTGGCGGGGGGATATCAAGAGACCCAGTACTTC.

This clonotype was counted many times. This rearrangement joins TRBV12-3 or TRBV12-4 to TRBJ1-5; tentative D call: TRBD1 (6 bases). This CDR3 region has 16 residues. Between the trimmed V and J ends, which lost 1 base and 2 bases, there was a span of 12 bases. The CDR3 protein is CASSLGQGQGNQPQHF. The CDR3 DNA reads TGTGCCAGCAGTTTAGGTCAGGGGCAGGGCAATCAGCCCCAGCATTTT.

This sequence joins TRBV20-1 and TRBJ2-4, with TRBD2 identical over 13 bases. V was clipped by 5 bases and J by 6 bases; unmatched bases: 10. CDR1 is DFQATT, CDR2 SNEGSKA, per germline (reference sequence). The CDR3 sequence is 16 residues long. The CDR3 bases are TGCAGTGCTCCAACCCAACGACTAGCGGGGGGAAACATTCAGTACTTC. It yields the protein CSAPTQRLAGGNIQYF.

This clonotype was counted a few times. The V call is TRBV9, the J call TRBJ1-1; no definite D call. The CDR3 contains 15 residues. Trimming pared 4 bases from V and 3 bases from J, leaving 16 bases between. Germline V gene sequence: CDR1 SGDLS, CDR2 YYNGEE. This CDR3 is CASSPRGERHTEAFF. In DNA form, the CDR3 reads TGTGCCAGCAGCCCGCGGGGAGAAAGGCACACTGAAGCTTTCTTT.

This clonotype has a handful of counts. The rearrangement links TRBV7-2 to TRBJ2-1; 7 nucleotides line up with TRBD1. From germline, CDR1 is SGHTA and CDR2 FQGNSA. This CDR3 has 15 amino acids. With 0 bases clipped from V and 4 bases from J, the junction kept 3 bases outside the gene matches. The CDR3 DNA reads TGTGCCAGCAGCTTAGCGGGACAGAGATACAATGAGCAGTTCTTC. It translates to CASSLAGQRYNEQFF.

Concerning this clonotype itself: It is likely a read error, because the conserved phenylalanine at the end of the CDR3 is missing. CDR3 in amino acids: CASSLTSLDEQFI. CDR3 DNA: TGTGCCAGCAGCCTGACTAGTTTGGATGAGCAGTTCATC. V is TRBV7-3 and J is TRBJ2-1; tentative D call: TRBD2 (6 bases). CDR1 is SGHTA, CDR2 FQGTGA, per germline. The V end was cut by 5 bases, the J end by 8 bases, with 13 bases between. This CDR3 region has 13 residues.

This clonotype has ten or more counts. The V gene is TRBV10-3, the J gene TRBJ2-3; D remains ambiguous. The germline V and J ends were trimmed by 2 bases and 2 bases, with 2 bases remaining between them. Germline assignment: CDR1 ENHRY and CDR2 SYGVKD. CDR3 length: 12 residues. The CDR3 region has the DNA TGTGCCATCAGTGAGAACACAGATACGCAGTATTTT. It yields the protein CAISENTDTQYF.

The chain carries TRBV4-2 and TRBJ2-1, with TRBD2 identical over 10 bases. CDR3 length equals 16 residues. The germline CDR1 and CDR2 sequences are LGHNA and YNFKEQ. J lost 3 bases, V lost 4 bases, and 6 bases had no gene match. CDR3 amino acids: CASSPQRGGHYNEQFF. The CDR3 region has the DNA TGTGCCAGCAGCCCCCAGCGGGGGGGCCACTACAATGAGCAGTTCTTC.

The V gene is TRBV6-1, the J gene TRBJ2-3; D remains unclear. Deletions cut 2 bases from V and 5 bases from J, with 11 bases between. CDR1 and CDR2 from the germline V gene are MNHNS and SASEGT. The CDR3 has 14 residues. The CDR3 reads CASSELTWGDTQYF. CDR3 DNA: TGTGCCAGCAGTGAACTCACCTGGGGAGATACGCAGTATTTT.

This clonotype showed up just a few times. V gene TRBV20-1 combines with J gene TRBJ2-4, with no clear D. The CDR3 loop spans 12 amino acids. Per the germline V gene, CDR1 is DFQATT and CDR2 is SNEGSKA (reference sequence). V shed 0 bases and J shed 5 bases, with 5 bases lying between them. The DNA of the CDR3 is TGCAGTGCTAGAGATGGGGAAAACATTCAGTACTTC. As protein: CSARDGENIQYF.

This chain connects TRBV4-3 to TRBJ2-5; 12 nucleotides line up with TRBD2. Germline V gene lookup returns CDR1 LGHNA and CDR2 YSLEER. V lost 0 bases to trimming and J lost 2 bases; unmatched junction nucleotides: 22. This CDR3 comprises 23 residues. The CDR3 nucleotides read TGCGCCAGCAGCCAAGAATGGACCCCAAGGGGGCTAGCGGGGGGGCCAGGACAAGAGACCCAGTACTTC. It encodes CASSQEWTPRGLAGGPGQETQYF.

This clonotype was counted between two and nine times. CDR3 coding DNA: TGTGCCAGCAGTTACCGGATGAACACTGAAGCTTTCTTT. This gives the protein CASSYRMNTEAFF. The chain recombines TRBV6-2 or TRBV6-3 with TRBJ1-1; D gene ambiguous. CDR3 size: 13 residues. Germline CDR1 reads MNHEY; CDR2 reads SVGEGT. V dropped 2 bases and J dropped 0 bases, with 4 bases sitting between them.

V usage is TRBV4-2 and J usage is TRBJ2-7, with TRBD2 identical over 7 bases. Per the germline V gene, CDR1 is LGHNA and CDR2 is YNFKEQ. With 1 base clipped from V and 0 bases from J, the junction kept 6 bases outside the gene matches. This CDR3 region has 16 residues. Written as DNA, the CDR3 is TGTGCCAGCAGCCAAGTTTGGGGGGGAAGCTCCTACGAGCAGTACTTC. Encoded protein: CASSQVWGGSSYEQYF.

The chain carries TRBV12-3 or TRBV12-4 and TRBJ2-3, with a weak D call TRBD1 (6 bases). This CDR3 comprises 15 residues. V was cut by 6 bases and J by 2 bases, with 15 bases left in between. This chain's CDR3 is CASRKGGRITDTQYF. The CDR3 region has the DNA TGTGCCAGCAGAAAAGGGGGACGGATCACAGATACGCAGTATTTT.

This CDR3 reads CASSLPSRGLNTGELFF. The CDR3 DNA reads TGTGCCAGCAGCCTCCCAAGTAGGGGGTTGAACACCGGGGAGCTGTTTTTT. The rearrangement uses TRBV7-2 and TRBJ2-2, with a tentative D call TRBD1 (6 bases). Trimming shortened V by 5 bases and J by 1 base, and 17 bases separated the two germline ends. The CDR3 extends over 17 amino acids. Germline V gene sequence: CDR1 SGHTA, CDR2 FQGNSA. The complete variable domain, with remaining parts taken from reference TRBV7-2 and TRBJ2-2, reads GAGVSQSPSNKVTEKGKDVELRCDPISGHTALYWYRQSLGQGLEFLIYFQGNSAPDKSGLPSDRFSAERTGGSVSTLTIQRTQQEDSAVYLCASSLPSRGLNTGELFFGEGSRLTVL.

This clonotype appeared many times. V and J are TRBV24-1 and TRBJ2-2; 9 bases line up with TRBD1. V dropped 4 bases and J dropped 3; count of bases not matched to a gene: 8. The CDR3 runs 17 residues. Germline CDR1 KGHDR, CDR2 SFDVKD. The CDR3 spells CATSEAPGQGDTGELFF. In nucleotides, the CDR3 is TGTGCCACCAGTGAGGCTCCGGGACAGGGTGACACCGGGGAGCTGTTTTTT.

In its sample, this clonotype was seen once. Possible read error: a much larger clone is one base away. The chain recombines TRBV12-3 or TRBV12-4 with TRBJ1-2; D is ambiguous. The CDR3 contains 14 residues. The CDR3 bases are TGTGCCAGCAGTTTAAACGGGCTGAACTATGTCTACACCTTC. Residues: CASSLNGLNYVYTF.

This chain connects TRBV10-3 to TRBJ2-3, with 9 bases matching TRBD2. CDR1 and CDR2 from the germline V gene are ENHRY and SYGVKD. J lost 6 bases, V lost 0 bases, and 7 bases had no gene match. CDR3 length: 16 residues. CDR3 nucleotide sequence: TGTGCCATCAGTGAGTCTTTGCGGGAGGGCCCTGATACGCAGTATTTT. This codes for CAISESLREGPDTQYF.

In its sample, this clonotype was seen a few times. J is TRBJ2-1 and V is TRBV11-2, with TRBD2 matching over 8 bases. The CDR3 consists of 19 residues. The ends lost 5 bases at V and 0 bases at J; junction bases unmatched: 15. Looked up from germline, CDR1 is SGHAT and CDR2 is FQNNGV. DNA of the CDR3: TGTGCCAGCAGCCTCTCGCGGGGGGCTAGCGTAAGCTCCTACAATGAGCAGTTCTTC. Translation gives CASSLSRGASVSSYNEQFF.

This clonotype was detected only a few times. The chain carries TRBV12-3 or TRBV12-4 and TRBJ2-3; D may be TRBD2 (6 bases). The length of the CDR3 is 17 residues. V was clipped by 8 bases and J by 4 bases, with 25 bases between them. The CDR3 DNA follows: TGTGCCAGCCGTACTGGGGACTGGGGTGGGGCGGCAGATACGCAGTATTTT. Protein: CASRTGDWGGAADTQYF.

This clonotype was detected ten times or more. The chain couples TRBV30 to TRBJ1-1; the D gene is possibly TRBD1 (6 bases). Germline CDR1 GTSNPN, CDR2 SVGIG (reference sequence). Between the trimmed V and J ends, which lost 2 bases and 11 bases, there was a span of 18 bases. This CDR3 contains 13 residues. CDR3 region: CAWSSGVSVQAFF. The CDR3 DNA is TGTGCCTGGAGTTCAGGGGTGTCGGTTCAGGCTTTCTTT.

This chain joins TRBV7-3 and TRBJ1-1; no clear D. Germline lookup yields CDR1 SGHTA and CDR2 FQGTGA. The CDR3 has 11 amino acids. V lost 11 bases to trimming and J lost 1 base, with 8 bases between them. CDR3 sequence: CAAVRNTEAFF. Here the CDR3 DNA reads TGTGCCGCAGTCAGGAACACTGAAGCTTTCTTT.

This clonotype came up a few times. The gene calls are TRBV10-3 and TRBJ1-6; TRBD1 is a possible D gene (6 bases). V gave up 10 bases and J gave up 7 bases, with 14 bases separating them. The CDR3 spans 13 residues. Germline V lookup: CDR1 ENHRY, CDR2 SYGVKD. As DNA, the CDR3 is TGTGCCACCAAGGGACACTCCAATTCACCCCTCCACTTT. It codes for CATKGHSNSPLHF.

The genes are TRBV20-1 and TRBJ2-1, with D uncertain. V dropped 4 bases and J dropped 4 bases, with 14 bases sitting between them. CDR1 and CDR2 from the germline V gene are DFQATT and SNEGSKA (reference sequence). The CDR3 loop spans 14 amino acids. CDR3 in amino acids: CSAKGGARYNEQFF. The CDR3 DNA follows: TGCAGTGCTAAGGGCGGAGCTAGGTACAATGAGCAGTTCTTC.

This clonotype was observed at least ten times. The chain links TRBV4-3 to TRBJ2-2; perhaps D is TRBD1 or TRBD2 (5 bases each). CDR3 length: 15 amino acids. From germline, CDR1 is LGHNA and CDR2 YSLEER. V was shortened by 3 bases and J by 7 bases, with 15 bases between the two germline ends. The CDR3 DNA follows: TGCGCCAGCAGCCATGACAGCTCAGGGAGCGGGGAGCTGTTTTTT. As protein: CASSHDSSGSGELFF.

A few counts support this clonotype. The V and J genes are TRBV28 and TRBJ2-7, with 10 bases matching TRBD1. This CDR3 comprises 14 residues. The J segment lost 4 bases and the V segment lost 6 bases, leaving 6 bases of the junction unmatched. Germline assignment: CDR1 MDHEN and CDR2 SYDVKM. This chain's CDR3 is CASRGTGVGYEQYF. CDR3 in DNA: TGTGCCAGCAGGGGGACAGGGGTTGGGTACGAGCAGTACTTC.